This T cell receptor (beta chain) was retrieved from a study of patients and donors after allogeneic stem cell transplantation. TCRdb redid the calling of the RT-PCR reads with MiXCR, one entry per CDR3 protein. Altogether about a million distinct CDR3 sequences are present, 15% to 20% being singletons, with the ten largest covering under 6.5%. Deletions cut 1 base from V and 9 bases from J, with 13 bases between. Germline V lookup: CDR1 SGHAT, CDR2 FQDESV (reference sequence). This CDR3 comprises 14 residues. V gene TRBV11-1 combines with J gene TRBJ2-1, with D unresolved. Specimen: blood, either unsorted or a sorted T cell fraction (not recorded which). This TCR was sampled from a human donor who was either an allogeneic HSCT recipient or a stem cell or donor lymphocyte infusion donor (not recorded which). It is not recorded whose cells these are; they may come from a transplant donor. The CDR3 protein is CASSLGGLLGEQFF. The CDR3 region has the DNA TGTGCCAGCAGCTTAGGGGGTTTGCTGGGTGAGCAGTTCTTC.